This TCR beta chain stems from a study of cytomegalovirus exposure and HLA in healthy donors. Study findings and constraints: Exclusion applied to some V segments, including TRBV6-2 and TRBV6-3, as they were indistinguishable. A later analysis linked a missense DCLRE1C variant to TCR beta V- and J-gene trimming. One later analysis reportedly identified an Asian-associated ancestry cluster that showed fewer N-insertions than the roughly 600-donor mean.

Use of 60 Vbeta and 13 Jbeta primers characterized the PCR. Generated by immunoSEQ multiplex PCR, the TCRdb table keeps only in-frame clones and is missing some. The repertoire holds about 63,000 clones, about 76% seen once, with under 6.5% in the top ten. Comments on this clone: Its antigen is not identified.

From germline, CDR1 is SGHTA and CDR2 FQGNSA. Trimming pared 5 bases from V and 2 bases from J, leaving 13 bases between. The CDR3 consists of 15 residues. This chain links TRBV7-2 with TRBJ2-1, with D possibly being TRBD2 (6 bases). The TCR comes from a man in his fifties or sixties in good health and CMV-seronegative. Material: PBMCs. CDR3 amino acids: CASSLLSGTYNEQFF. DNA of the CDR3: TGTGCCAGCAGCCTACTTAGCGGAACCTACAATGAGCAGTTCTTC.